Listed here are 27 T cell receptor beta chains from one sample, sequenced in a study of PD-1 blockade in classical Hodgkin lymphoma. Produced via immunoSEQ multiplex PCR; TCRdb's table is partial and in-frame only. Among fewer than 30,000 clones, about four fifths were seen once, and the ten largest hold 11%. Every patient was affected by relapse after autologous stem cell transplantation, while exposure to brentuximab vedotin was not uniform. The sequencing here drew on peripheral blood mononuclear cells (PBMCs), taken before the second cycle of nivolumab. The source of these receptors is a human donor with classical Hodgkin lymphoma.

The chain links TRBV15 to TRBJ2-5; D is undetermined. The J call may be in error: the DNA end matches TRBJ2-7 better. Looked up from germline, CDR1 is LNHNV and CDR2 is YYDKDF (reference sequence). The CDR3 sequence is 17 residues long. The CDR3 DNA reads as TGTGCCACCAGCAGGGACCCTCCGGCAGTCGTCAACGACGAGCAGTACTTC. Its protein product is CATSRDPPAVVNDEQYF.

V is TRBV7-6 and J is TRBJ2-2, with D perhaps matching TRBD2 (6 bases). The CDR3 sequence is 15 residues long. Trimming took 5 bases from V and 1 from J, leaving 11 bases between them. CDR1 and CDR2 from the germline V gene are SGHVS and FNYEAQ. Here the CDR3 reads CASSPGGVNTGELFF. In DNA form, the CDR3 reads TGTGCCAGCAGCCCAGGAGGGGTGAACACCGGGGAGCTGTTTTTT.

The V call is TRBV5-4, the J call TRBJ2-7; tentative D call: TRBD1 (5 bases). V was trimmed by 4 bases and J by 5 bases, leaving 16 bases between them. The CDR3 runs to 14 residues. The germline V gene has CDR1 SGHNT and CDR2 YYREEE (reference sequence). The CDR3 bases are TGTGCCAGCAGCGCCAGGGTCTCGGTGCACGAGCAGTACTTC. This codes for CASSARVSVHEQYF.

This clone was observed a handful of times. V gene TRBV7-6 combines with J gene TRBJ2-2, with 8 bases lining up with TRBD1. CDR1 and CDR2 from the germline V gene are SGHVS and FNYEAQ. J lost 6 bases, V lost 5 bases, and 8 bases had no gene match. This CDR3 region has 15 residues. CDR3 loop: CASSPGQGGSGELFF. DNA for the CDR3: TGTGCCAGCAGCCCCGGACAGGGTGGGTCCGGGGAGCTGTTTTTT.

V and J are TRBV7-9 and TRBJ1-4; a possible D gene is TRBD1 (5 bases). Germline-derived CDR1 and CDR2 are SEHNR and FQNEAQ (reference sequence). This CDR3 region has 17 residues. The V end was cut by 4 bases, the J end by 7 bases, with 22 bases between. CDR3 protein: CASSYIMLGDAPEKLFF. The CDR3 DNA sequence: TGTGCCAGCAGCTACATAATGTTGGGGGACGCGCCTGAAAAACTGTTTTTT.

This clone was counted a few times. The J gene is TRBJ2-2, the V gene TRBV27, with D possibly being TRBD1 (6 bases). V shed 0 bases and J shed 11 bases, with 19 bases lying between them. CDR1 is MNHEY, CDR2 SMNVEV, per germline (reference sequence). This CDR3 comprises 16 residues. The CDR3 nucleotides are TGTGCCAGCAGTTTATCTGTTAGAACCGGACAGATCGAGCTGTTTTTT. This sequence encodes CASSLSVRTGQIELFF.

This clone was picked up a small number of times. The same CDR3 also results from other DNA sequences found in this sample. V gene TRBV7-9 combines with J gene TRBJ2-7; D call uncertain. Germline loops: CDR1 SEHNR, CDR2 FQNEAQ (reference sequence). This CDR3 spans 12 amino acids. V dropped 1 base and J dropped 0 bases, with 1 base sitting between them. Here the CDR3 reads CASSLGSYEQYF. DNA of the CDR3: TGTGCCAGCAGCTTAGGCTCCTACGAGCAGTACTTC.

The rearrangement joins TRBV29-1 to TRBJ2-5; the D is unclear. V shed 6 bases and J shed 5 bases, with 10 bases lying between them. The CDR3 sequence is 11 residues long. Germline V gene lookup returns CDR1 SQVTM and CDR2 ANQGSEA. The CDR3 DNA reads TGCAGCGTGGCTCTTAGGGAGACCCAGTACTTC. Amino acids: CSVALRETQYF.

There are a few counts of this clone. This sequence joins TRBV19 and TRBJ1-1, with 8 bases that match TRBD1. This CDR3 comprises 12 residues. J lost 5 bases, V lost 9 bases, and 5 bases had no gene match. The germline CDR1 and CDR2 sequences are LNHDA and SQIVND (reference sequence). The CDR3 sequence is CASDDRGTEAFF. CDR3 in DNA: TGTGCCAGCGATGACAGGGGAACTGAAGCTTTCTTT.

This clone was detected a few times. The chain employs TRBV2 and TRBJ1-1; D remains ambiguous. V lost 6 bases and J 9 bases, leaving 8 bases between the germline ends. Germline lookup yields CDR1 SNHLY and CDR2 FYNNEI. The CDR3 covers 10 residues. CDR3 DNA: TGTGCCAGCAGGTGGCAGAAAGCTTTCTTT. It is translated as CASRWQKAFF.

This clone has only one observation. V and J are TRBV11-2 and TRBJ1-2, with a possible D match to TRBD1 (6 bases). CDR3 length: 14 amino acids. Trimming removed 5 bases from V and 4 bases from J, with 14 bases in between. In germline, CDR1 is SGHAT, CDR2 FQNNGV. The CDR3: CASSPTGYGYGYTF. CDR3 coding DNA: TGTGCCAGCAGCCCCACAGGGTATGGCTATGGCTACACCTTC.

This clone has only one observation. V and J are TRBV7-9 and TRBJ1-1; D uncertain. The germline V gene has CDR1 SEHNR and CDR2 FQNEAQ (reference sequence). The CDR3 extends over 11 amino acids. V dropped 8 bases and J dropped 1 base, with 5 bases sitting between them. For the CDR3, the DNA is TGTGCCAGCCTGGAGAACACTGAAGCTTTCTTT. This codes for CASLENTEAFF.

The rearrangement uses TRBV6-5 and TRBJ2-7, with 7 bases matching TRBD1. Per the germline V gene, CDR1 is MNHEY and CDR2 is SVGAGI. The CDR3 sequence is 16 residues long. V lost 0 bases and J lost 2; bases outside the gene matches: 7. The CDR3 loop reads CASSYSIRQGPYEQYF. The CDR3 DNA is TGTGCCAGCAGTTACTCGATCAGACAGGGCCCCTACGAGCAGTACTTC.

The chain joins TRBV5-1 to TRBJ2-7, with TRBD2 matching over 10 bases. Germline CDR1 SGHRS, CDR2 YFSETQ. V was pared by 4 bases and J by 1 base, with 5 bases of the junction left unmatched. CDR3 size: 15 residues. The CDR3 nucleotides are TGCGCCAGCAGCGAATCGGGACTAGCGTCCTACGAGCAGTACTTC. Its protein is CASSESGLASYEQYF. The full variable domain, its missing parts supplied by reference TRBV5-1 and TRBJ2-7, is KAGVTQTPRYLIKTRGQQVTLSCSPISGHRSVSWYQQTPGQGLQFLFEYFSETQRNKGNFPGRFSGRQFSNSRSEMNVSTLELGDSALYLCASSESGLASYEQYFGPGTRLTVT.

This clone showed up just once. The gene calls are TRBV6-1 and TRBJ2-5; the D is unclear. V was clipped by 3 bases and J by 5 bases, with 13 bases between them. The CDR3 consists of 14 residues. The V gene's germline CDR1 is MNHNS and CDR2 SASEGT. This CDR3 is CASSEGFMGETQYF. CDR3 in DNA: TGTGCCAGCAGTGAGGGTTTTATGGGGGAGACCCAGTACTTC.

This clone turned up a few times. The gene calls are TRBV27 and TRBJ2-1; 7 bases line up with TRBD1. Germline CDR1 reads MNHEY; CDR2 reads SMNVEV (reference sequence). The junction had 6 bases not matched to a gene; V was cut back by 6 bases and J by 13 bases. This CDR3 spans 11 amino acids. As DNA, the CDR3 is TGTGCCAGCAGCTTAGGGACAGATCAGTTCTTC. It codes for CASSLGTDQFF.

The V gene is TRBV28, the J gene TRBJ1-4, with D perhaps matching TRBD1 (6 bases). This CDR3 region has 17 residues. Looked up from germline, CDR1 is MDHEN and CDR2 is SYDVKM. Between the trimmed V and J ends, which lost 4 bases and 0 bases, there was a span of 15 bases. This CDR3 reads CASSWGIEGATNEKLFF. The CDR3 bases are TGTGCCAGCAGTTGGGGGATCGAGGGGGCAACTAATGAAAAACTGTTTTTT.

This CDR3 is CATGTSGGATGELFF. The CDR3 DNA reads as TGTGCCACCGGTACCAGCGGGGGGGCCACCGGGGAGCTGTTTTTT. The genes are TRBV15 and TRBJ2-2; 10 bases fit TRBD2. CDR1 LNHNV and CDR2 YYDKDF come from the germline V gene (reference sequence). The V gene end was trimmed by 8 bases and the J gene end by 4 bases; junction bases not matched to a gene: 7. The CDR3 has 15 residues.

The V and J genes are TRBV2 and TRBJ2-7; 7 positions match TRBD2. Germline values: CDR1 SNHLY, CDR2 FYNNEI. The CDR3 runs to 13 residues. After removal of 9 bases from V and 2 bases from J, the junction contained 7 bases not matched to a gene. The CDR3, as DNA: TGTGCCAGGGGGACTACCGGGACCTACGAGCAGTACTTC. This codes for CARGTTGTYEQYF. The full variable domain, completed using reference TRBV2 and TRBJ2-7, is EPEVTQTPSHQVTQMGQEVILRCVPISNHLYFYWYRQILGQKVEFLVSFYNNEISEKSEIFDDQFSVERPDGSNFTLKIRSTKLEDSAMYFCARGTTGTYEQYFGPGTRLTVT.

The chain carries TRBV15 and TRBJ2-5; D might be TRBD2 (5 bases). The V gene lost 1 base and the J gene lost 4 bases, with 7 bases spanning the gap. The CDR3 length is 13 residues. Germline lookup yields CDR1 LNHNV and CDR2 YYDKDF (reference sequence). The DNA for the CDR3 is TGTGCCACCAGCAGAGGGGGAGCAGAGACCCAGTACTTC. Protein sequence: CATSRGGAETQYF.

The chain uses TRBV11-1 and TRBJ2-7, with D tentatively TRBD1 (5 bases). This CDR3 contains 14 residues. Germline V gene data show CDR1 as SGHAT and CDR2 as FQDESV (reference sequence). The germline V and J ends were trimmed by 5 bases and 2 bases, with 13 bases remaining between them. The CDR3 sequence: CASSPGLQTYEQYF. CDR3 coding DNA: TGTGCCAGCAGCCCAGGGCTACAGACCTACGAGCAGTACTTC.

This clone was counted once. The rearrangement joins TRBV6-5 to TRBJ1-2, with 7 bases fitting TRBD1. V trimming: 4 bases; J trimming: 6 bases; junction bases outside the gene matches: 2. The length of the CDR3 is 12 residues. Germline loops: CDR1 MNHEY, CDR2 SVGAGI. CDR3 residues: CASSWTGDGYTF. The CDR3, as DNA: TGTGCCAGCAGTTGGACAGGCGATGGCTACACCTTC.

This chain uses TRBV6-6 with TRBJ2-1; D is possibly TRBD1 (6 bases). V lost 2 bases and J lost 5, with 10 bases in between. The CDR3 sequence is 14 residues long. CDR1 is MNHNY, CDR2 SVGAGI, per germline (reference sequence). This CDR3 reads CASSYPGHNNEQFF. CDR3 in DNA: TGTGCCAGCAGTTACCCGGGACACAACAATGAGCAGTTCTTC.

This clone occurred a few times. The rearrangement links TRBV2 to TRBJ1-6; TRBD1 might be the D (6 bases). The CDR3 consists of 12 residues. V shed 5 bases and J shed 13 bases, with 12 bases lying between them. Germline lookup yields CDR1 SNHLY and CDR2 FYNNEI. CDR3 sequence: CASSLQGPPLHF. The CDR3 DNA reads as TGTGCCAGCAGTCTCCAGGGGCCGCCCCTCCACTTT.

V is TRBV9 and J is TRBJ2-1; 10 bases agree with TRBD1. CDR1 and CDR2 (germline): SGDLS, YYNGEE. This CDR3 has 17 residues. The V and J ends lost 0 bases and 0 bases, in that order; junction bases with no gene match: 3. The CDR3 DNA reads as TGTGCCAGCAGCGTAGAGGGACAGGGGTTCTCCTACAATGAGCAGTTCTTC. Its translation: CASSVEGQGFSYNEQFF.

The CDR3 DNA follows: TGTGCCAGCAGCCCCCACGAGGGGGCGGGCTACACCTTC. Protein sequence: CASSPHEGAGYTF. The genes are TRBV7-8 and TRBJ1-2; the match to TRBD1 covers 7 bases. The CDR3 length is 13 residues. V trimming: 5 bases; J trimming: 8 bases; junction bases outside the gene matches: 8. CDR1 and CDR2 from the germline V gene are SGHVS and FQNEAQ.

The CDR3 nucleotides read TGTGCCAGCAGTTGGGACCAGGGGGACACTGAAGCTTTCTTT. This gives the protein CASSWDQGDTEAFF. The rearrangement links TRBV6-5 to TRBJ1-1; 7 bases fit TRBD1. This CDR3 has 14 amino acids. Looked up from germline, CDR1 is MNHEY and CDR2 is SVGAGI. Unmatched junction bases numbered 5, after V lost 4 bases and J lost 3 bases.